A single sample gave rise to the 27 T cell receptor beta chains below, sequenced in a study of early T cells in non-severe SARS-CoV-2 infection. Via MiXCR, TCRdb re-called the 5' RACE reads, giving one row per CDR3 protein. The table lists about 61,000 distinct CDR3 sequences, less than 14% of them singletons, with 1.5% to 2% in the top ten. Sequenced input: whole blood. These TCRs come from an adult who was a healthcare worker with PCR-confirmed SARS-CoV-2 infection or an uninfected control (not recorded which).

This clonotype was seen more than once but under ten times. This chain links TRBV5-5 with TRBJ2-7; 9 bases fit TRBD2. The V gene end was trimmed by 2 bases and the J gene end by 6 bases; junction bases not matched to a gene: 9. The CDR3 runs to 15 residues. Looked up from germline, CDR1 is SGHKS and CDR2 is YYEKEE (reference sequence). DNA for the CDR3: TGTGCCAGCAGCTTACCGGCGGGGGGGCCGGGCGAGCAGTACTTC. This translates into CASSLPAGGPGEQYF.

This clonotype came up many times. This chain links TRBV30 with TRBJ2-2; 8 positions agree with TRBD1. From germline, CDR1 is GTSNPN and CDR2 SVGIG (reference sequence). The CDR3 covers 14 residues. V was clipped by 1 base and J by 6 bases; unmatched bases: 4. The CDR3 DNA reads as TGTGCCTGGAGTGGGCAGGGGGCCGCCGGGGAGCTGTTTTTT. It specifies CAWSGQGAAGELFF.

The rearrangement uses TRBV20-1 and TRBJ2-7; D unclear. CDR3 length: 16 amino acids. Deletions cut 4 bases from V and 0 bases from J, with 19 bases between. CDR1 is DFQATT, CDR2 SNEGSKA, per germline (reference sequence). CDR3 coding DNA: TGCAGTGCTATTTCAACAGTCCGCCGGCTCTCCTACGAGCAGTACTTC. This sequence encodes CSAISTVRRLSYEQYF.

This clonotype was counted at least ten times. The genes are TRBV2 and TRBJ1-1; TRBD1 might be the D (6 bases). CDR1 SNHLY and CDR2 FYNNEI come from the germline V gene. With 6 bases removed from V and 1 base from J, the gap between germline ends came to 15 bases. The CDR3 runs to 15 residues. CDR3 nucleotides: TGTGCCAGCAGGAAAACTGGGGGGCGGAACACTGAAGCTTTCTTT. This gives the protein CASRKTGGRNTEAFF.

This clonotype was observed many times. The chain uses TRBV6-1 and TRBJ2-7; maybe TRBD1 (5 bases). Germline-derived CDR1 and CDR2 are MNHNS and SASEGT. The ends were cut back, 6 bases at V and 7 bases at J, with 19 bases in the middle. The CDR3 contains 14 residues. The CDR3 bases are TGTGCCAGCAGGTCTACCCTTTGGCAGGGAGAGCAGTACTTC. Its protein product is CASRSTLWQGEQYF.

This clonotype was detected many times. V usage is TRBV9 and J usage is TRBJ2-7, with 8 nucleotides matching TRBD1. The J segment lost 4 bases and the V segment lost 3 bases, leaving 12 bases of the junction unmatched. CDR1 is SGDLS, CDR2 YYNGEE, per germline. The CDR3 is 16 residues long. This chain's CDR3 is CASSAGTGPSFYEQYF. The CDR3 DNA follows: TGTGCCAGCAGCGCAGGGACAGGCCCCTCTTTTTACGAGCAGTACTTC.

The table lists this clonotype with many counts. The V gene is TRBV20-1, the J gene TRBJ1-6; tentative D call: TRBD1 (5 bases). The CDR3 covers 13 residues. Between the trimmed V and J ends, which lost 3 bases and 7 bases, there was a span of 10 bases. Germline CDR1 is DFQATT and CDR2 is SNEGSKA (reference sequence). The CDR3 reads CSASVGVNSPLHF. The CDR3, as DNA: TGCAGTGCTAGTGTGGGGGTCAATTCACCCCTCCACTTT.

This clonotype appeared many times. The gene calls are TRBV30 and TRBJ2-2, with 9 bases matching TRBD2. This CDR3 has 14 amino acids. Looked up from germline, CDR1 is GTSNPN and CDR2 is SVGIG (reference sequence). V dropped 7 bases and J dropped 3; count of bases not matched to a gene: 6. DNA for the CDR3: TGTGCCTACAGAGCGGGAGGTGACACCGGGGAGCTGTTTTTT. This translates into CAYRAGGDTGELFF.

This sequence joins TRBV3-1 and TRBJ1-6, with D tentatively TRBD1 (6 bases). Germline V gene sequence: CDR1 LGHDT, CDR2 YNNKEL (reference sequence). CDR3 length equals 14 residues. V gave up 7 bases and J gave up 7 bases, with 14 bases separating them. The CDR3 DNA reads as TGTGCCAGCACCCCCGAGGGGGTAAATTCACCCCTCCACTTT. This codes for CASTPEGVNSPLHF. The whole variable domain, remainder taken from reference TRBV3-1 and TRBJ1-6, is DTAVSQTPKYLVTQMGNDKSIKCEQNLGHDTMYWYKQDSKKFLKIMFSYNNKELIINETVPNRFSPKSPDKAHLNLHINSLELGDSAVYFCASTPEGVNSPLHFGNGTRLTVT.

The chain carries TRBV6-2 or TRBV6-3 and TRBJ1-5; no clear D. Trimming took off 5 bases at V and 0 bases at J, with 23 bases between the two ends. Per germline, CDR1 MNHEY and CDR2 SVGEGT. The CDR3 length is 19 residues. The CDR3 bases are TGTGCCAGCAGTCGATATAAACGCTGGACCGGAGATAGCAATCAGCCCCAGCATTTT. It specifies CASSRYKRWTGDSNQPQHF.

CDR3: CASSLEAQFHEQFF. The CDR3 bases are TGTGCCAGCAGCTTGGAAGCACAGTTTCATGAGCAGTTCTTC. V usage is TRBV5-4 and J usage is TRBJ2-1; no definite D call. Trimming removed 0 bases at V and 8 bases at J, with 12 bases between. Germline CDR1 is SGHNT and CDR2 is YYREEE (reference sequence). This CDR3 is built from 14 residues. The full variable domain, rest sourced from reference TRBV5-4 and TRBJ2-1, is ETGVTQSPTHLIKTRGQQVTLRCSSQSGHNTVSWYQQALGQGPQFIFQYYREEENGRGNFPPRFSGLQFPNYSSELNVNALELDDSALYLCASSLEAQFHEQFFGPGTRLTVL.

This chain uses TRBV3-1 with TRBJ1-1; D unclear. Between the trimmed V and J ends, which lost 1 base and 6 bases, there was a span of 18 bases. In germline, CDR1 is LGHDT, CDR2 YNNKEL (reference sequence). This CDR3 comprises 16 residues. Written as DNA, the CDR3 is TGTGCCAGCAGCCAAGCGGGCCTAAGGCGGTACGCTGAAGCTTTCTTT. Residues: CASSQAGLRRYAEAFF.

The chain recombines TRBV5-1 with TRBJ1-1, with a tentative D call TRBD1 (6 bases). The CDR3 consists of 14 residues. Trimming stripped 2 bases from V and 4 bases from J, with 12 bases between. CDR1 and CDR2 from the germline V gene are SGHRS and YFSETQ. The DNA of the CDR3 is TGCGCCAGCAGCTTATCAGGGGCGGGCACTGAAGCTTTCTTT. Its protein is CASSLSGAGTEAFF. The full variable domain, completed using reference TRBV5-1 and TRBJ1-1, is KAGVTQTPRYLIKTRGQQVTLSCSPISGHRSVSWYQQTPGQGLQFLFEYFSETQRNKGNFPGRFSGRQFSNSRSEMNVSTLELGDSALYLCASSLSGAGTEAFFGQGTRLTVV.

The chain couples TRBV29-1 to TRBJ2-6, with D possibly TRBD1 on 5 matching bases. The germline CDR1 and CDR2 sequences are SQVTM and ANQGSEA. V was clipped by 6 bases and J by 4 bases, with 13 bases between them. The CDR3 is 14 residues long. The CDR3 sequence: CSVAGFSGANVLTF. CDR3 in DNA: TGCAGCGTAGCAGGGTTCTCCGGGGCCAACGTCCTGACTTTC.

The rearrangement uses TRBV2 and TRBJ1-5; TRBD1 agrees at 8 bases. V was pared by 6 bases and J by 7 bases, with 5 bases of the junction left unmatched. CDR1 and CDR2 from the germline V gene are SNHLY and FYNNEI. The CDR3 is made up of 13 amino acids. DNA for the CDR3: TGTGCCAGCAGGGGGACAGGTGGACAGCCCCAGCATTTT. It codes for CASRGTGGQPQHF.

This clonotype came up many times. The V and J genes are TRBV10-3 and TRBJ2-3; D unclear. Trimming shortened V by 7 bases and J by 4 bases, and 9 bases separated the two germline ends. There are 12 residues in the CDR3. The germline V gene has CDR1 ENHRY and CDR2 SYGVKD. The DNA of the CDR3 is TGTGCCATCACTGGTATTGCAGATACGCAGTATTTT. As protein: CAITGIADTQYF.

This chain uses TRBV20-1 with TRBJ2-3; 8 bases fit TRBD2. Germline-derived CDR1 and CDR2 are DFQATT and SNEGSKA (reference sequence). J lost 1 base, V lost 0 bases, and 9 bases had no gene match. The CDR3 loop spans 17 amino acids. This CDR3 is CSARDVAAGAGTDTQYF. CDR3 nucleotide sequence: TGCAGTGCTAGAGATGTTGCAGCGGGGGCCGGCACAGATACGCAGTATTTT.

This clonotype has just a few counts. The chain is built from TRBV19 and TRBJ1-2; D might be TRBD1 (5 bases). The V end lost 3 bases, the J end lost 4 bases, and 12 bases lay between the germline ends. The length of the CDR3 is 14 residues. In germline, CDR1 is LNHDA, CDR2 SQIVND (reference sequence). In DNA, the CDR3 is TGTGCCAGTAGTATCTCGGGGACGGCCTATGGCTACACCTTC. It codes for CASSISGTAYGYTF.

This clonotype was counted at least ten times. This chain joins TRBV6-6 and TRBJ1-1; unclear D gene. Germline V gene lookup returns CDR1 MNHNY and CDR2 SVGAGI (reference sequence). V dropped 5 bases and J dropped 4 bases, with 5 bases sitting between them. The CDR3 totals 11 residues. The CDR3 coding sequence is TGTGCCAGCAGTGGGTCCACTGAAGCTTTCTTT. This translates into CASSGSTEAFF.

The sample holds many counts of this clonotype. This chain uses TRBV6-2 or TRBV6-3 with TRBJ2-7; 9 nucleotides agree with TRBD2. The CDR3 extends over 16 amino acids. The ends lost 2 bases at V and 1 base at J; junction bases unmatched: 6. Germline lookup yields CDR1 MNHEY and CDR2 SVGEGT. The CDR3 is CASSYRIAGASYEQYF. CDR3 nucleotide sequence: TGTGCCAGCAGTTACCGTATAGCGGGGGCGTCCTACGAGCAGTACTTC.

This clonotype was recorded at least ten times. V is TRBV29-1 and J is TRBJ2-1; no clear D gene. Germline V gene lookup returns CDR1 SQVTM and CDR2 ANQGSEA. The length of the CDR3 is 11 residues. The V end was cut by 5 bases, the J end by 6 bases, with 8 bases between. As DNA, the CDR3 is TGCAGCGTTTCTTCAAGCAATGAGCAGTTCTTC. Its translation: CSVSSSNEQFF.

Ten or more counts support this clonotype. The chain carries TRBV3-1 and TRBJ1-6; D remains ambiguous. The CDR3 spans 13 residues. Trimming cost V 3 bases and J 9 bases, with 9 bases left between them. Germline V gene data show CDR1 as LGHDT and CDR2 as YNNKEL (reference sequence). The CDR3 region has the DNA TGTGCCAGCAGCCACCTGAGGGCTTCACCCCTCCACTTT. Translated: CASSHLRASPLHF.

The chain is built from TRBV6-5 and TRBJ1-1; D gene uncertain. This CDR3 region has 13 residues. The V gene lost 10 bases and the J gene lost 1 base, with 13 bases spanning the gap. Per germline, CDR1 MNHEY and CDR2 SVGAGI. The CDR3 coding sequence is TGTGCCACCAATGAGTTCCGGAACACTGAAGCTTTCTTT. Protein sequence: CATNEFRNTEAFF.

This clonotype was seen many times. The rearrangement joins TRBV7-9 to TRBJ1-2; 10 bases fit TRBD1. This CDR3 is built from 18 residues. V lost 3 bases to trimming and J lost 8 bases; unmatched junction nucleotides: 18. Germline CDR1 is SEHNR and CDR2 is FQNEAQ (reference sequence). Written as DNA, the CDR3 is TGTGCCAGCAGCTTTTTGTTTGACAGGGGGCTTTCTTCGGGAGGCTACACCTTC. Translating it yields CASSFLFDRGLSSGGYTF. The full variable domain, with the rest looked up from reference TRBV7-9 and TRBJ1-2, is DTGVSQNPRHKITKRGQNVTFRCDPISEHNRLYWYRQTLGQGPEFLTYFQNEAQLEKSRLLSDRFSAERPKGSFSTLEIQRTEQGDSAMYLCASSFLFDRGLSSGGYTFGSGTRLTVV.

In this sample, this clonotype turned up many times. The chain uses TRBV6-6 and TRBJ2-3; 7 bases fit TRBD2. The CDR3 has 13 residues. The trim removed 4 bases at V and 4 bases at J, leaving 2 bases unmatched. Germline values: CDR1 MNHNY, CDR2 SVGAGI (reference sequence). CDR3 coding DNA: TGTGCCAGCAGTTTTCGGGGGGCAGATACGCAGTATTTT. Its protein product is CASSFRGADTQYF.

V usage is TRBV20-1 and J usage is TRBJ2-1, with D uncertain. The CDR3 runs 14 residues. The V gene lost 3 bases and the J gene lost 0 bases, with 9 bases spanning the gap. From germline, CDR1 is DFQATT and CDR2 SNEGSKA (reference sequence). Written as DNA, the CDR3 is TGCAGTGCTAGGGGTCCCAGCTCCTACAATGAGCAGTTCTTC. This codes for CSARGPSSYNEQFF.

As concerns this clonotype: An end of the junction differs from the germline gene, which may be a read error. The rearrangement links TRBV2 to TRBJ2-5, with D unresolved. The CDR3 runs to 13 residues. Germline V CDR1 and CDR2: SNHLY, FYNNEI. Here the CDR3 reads CAGSERVAETQYF. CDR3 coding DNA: TGTGCCGGCAGTGAAAGGGTGGCAGAGACCCAGTACTTC.